What follows is one T cell receptor beta chain and its context. The antigen remains undetermined. The data were obtained in a study of T-cell memory formation after mild COVID-19. Study context: For the most part, TCR clusters were specific to one donor. General study findings and limits: Detection of some responders pre-infection suggested pre-existing cross-reactive memory T cells participated. CD4/CD8 balance characterized clones contracting day 15 to 85, and CD4+ skew characterized later expanders.

V was cut by 5 bases and J by 1 base, with 17 bases left in between. The V gene's germline CDR1 is MNHNS and CDR2 SASEGT. This CDR3 region has 17 residues. cDNA libraries for TCR alpha and TCR beta, carrying sample barcodes and UMIs, came from 5'RACE with constant-segment primers. Each CDR3 protein gets one entry after TCRdb re-called the 5' RACE reads with MiXCR. The sample has roughly 150,000 distinct CDR3 sequences, around 13% seen once. This rearrangement joins TRBV6-1 to TRBJ2-2; tentatively, D is TRBD1 or TRBD2 (5 bases each). The sequence was obtained from an adult woman who had mild COVID-19 (a few samples of this study predate the infection). Cell type and time point are not known. Sequencing was done on a sample of PBMCs or a T cell subset sorted from them (not recorded which). The DNA for the CDR3 is TGTGCCAGCAGTCCACCCCGTTGGGACCTGAACACCGGGGAGCTGTTTTTT. Protein: CASSPPRWDLNTGELFF.